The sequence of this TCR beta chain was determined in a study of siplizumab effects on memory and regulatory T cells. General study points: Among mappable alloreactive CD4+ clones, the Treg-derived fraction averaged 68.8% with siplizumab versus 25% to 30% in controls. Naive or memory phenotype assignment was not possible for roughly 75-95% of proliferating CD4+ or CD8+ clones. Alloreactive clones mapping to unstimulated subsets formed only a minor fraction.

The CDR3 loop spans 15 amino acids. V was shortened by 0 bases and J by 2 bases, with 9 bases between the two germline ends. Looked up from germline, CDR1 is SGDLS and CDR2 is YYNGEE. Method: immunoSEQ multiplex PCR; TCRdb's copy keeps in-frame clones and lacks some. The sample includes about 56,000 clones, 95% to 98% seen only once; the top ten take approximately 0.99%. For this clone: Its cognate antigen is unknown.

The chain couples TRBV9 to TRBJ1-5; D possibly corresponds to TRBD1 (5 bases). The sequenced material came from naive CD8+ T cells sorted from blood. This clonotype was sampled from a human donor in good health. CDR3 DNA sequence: TGTGCCAGCAGCGTAGCCAGGGCACGCAATCAGCCCCAGCATTTT. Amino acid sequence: CASSVARARNQPQHF.